One TCR beta chain is described in this entry. This clone was detected once. Its antigen is still unknown. Base qualities are not at hand, and no much larger clone is one base apart. The cohort consisted of 600 or so healthy bone marrow donors. All cohort members were sampled while nominally healthy, although unrecorded immune exposures were likely present. The donor tested CMV seropositive, placing the donor among the approximately 290 seropositive members of the cohort. Every donor gave a peripheral blood sample, and the peripheral blood mononuclear cells from that sample were used for TCR beta sequencing. The Qiagen DNeasy Blood Extraction Kit was used to extract genomic DNA from the blood cell samples. The library came from the immunoSEQ multiplex PCR assay. For the multiplex PCR, a mixture combining 60 forward primers for TCR Vbeta segments and 13 reverse primers for TCR Jbeta segments was used. Amplification of the CDR3 region of rearranged TCR beta genes was performed with a multiplex PCR assay on genomic DNA. On the Illumina HiSeq System, the amplified TCR beta libraries were sequenced as 87-base-pair reads. The original methods were these. A later analysis counted about 82 million unique TCR beta chains across the approximately 700 repertoires, and 10 million to 12 million of these chains were shared by at least two donors. Raw reads were error-corrected and collapsed into unique sequences with a nearest-neighbor algorithm that merged closely related sequences to remove PCR and sequencing errors. Alignment of CDR3 sequences to IMGT reference sequences was used to assign V, D and J gene segments. For a sequence to be retained, a match of at least six nucleotides to both a V gene segment and a J gene segment was required. Rearrangements were called productive when the CDR3 lacked stop codons and stayed in frame with V and J; all others were non-productive. Following IMGT convention, CDR3 was defined as the stretch from the second conserved V-encoded cysteine to the conserved J-encoded phenylalanine. The earlier analysis of about 570 of the donors excluded any sequence lacking an unambiguous match to a single V gene segment. In an earlier analysis of a few hundred of the donors, V segments were called functional above 56.7% productive rearrangements and were called segregating when the between-donor standard deviation exceeded 5%. To diagnose cytomegalovirus status from the catalog of TCR beta chain sequences, a statistical classification framework was built. In a later analysis, V and J genes were assigned by comparing TCR nucleotide sequences against IMGT/GENE-DB human TR gene sequences. In a later analysis, CDR3 sequences and most-parsimonious VDJ recombination scenarios were assigned using the TCRdist pipeline. A later analysis defined each TCR beta chain by its CDR3 amino acid sequence plus V-gene family, and excluded reads lacking a unique V-gene family. As a way to deal with suspected cross-contamination and a sequencing artifact, a later analysis dropped nearly 600 nucleotide sequences that were highly shared and had low generation probability. In a later analysis, a clonal expansion index was calculated for each public chain from normalized within-repertoire ranks of inferred template counts. Generation probabilities in a later analysis came from a VDJ recombination model fitted to out-of-frame rearrangements, and those results were checked against IGoR. A later analysis scored TCR-TCR, TCR-HLA and TCR-CMV co-occurrence with hypergeometric tests, applying a repertoire-size bias correction to TCR pairs. False discovery rates were estimated in a later analysis by permuting HLA or CMV assignments 20 times. A later analysis grouped co-occurring TCRs with DBSCAN, adding TCRdist sequence similarity when clustering within HLA-allele-positive subsets. For co-occurrence clustering, repertoires with fewer than 30,000 or more than 120,000 public chains were excluded, along with several repertoires with anomalous nucleotide sharing. Imported from immuneACCESS, the table was reduced by TCRdb to in-frame sequences with V and J called. These copies leave out some clones; in studies compared against another copy, an unresolved V gene accounts for under half, and the cause of the remainder is not known. The DNA gave D and trimming, while V, J and clone size come from that table. The sample profile shows around 150,000 clones; more than 65% of them were found once. The top ten clones comprise approximately 5.7% of the sample.

The sample originates from a study of cytomegalovirus exposure and HLA in healthy donors (dated by TCRdb to about 2017). With regard to the full study: In an earlier analysis of under 750 of the donors, 250 to 300 Gb of sequence data and 117 million unique TCR beta sequences from 180 million or so T cells were reported. About 310 gigabases of sequencing data and 70 million to 85 million unique TCR sequences were included in an early release covering 500 to 750 HLA-typed donors. Of the approximately 400 genotyped donors, over 65% fell in the genetic ancestry cluster associated with self-reported Caucasian donors. The aim of the study was to test whether cataloging public T cell receptors could identify signatures of past pathogen exposure. The study used immunosequencing to profile the T cell repertoires of approximately 690 subjects and linked those repertoires to cytomegalovirus serostatus. Along with the roughly 700-subject first cohort, a separate validation cohort of over a hundred different subjects was used. To predict cytomegalovirus infection status, the study brought together high-throughput TCR immunosequencing, statistical association of individual TCRs with disease status, and machine learning. To study patterns of TCR occurrence, a later analysis re-analyzed previously published TCR beta repertoires from 666 donors and added high-resolution HLA genotyping. Rather than using new phenotypic data, the later analysis identified candidate immune exposures from TCR beta sequences and from how often those sequences occurred across donors. To decide whether each TCR beta V gene segment behaved as functional or pseudogenic, an earlier analysis of 587 of the donors relied on high-throughput TCR beta sequencing. Donor age, sex, ethnicity and CMV serostatus were compiled together with the repertoire data. Genome-wide SNP genotypes for about three fifths of the roughly 670 donors were used in a later genetic analysis, which treated that subset as a discovery cohort. All discovery cohort repertoires had been generated on a single sequencing platform. HLA typing included class I and class II loci at four-digit resolution. The number of typed donors differed by locus: about 620-640 for A, B, C, DRB1 and DQB1; approximately 520 for DQA1; 600 to 610 for DPA1; and roughly 490 for DPB1. Because of strong linkage in the cohort, roughly five DR-DQ haplotypes were treated as single units for association and clustering. Across 300 to 400 genotyped donors of the cohort, an average of approximately 240,000 unique TCR beta nucleotide sequences per donor were sequenced, and roughly 17% of those sequences were non-productive.

On the study overall, not on this receptor specifically: A further reported finding was that TCR beta sequences accurately predicted the HLA-A and HLA-B alleles for most subjects in the first cohort. The 87-base-pair reads could not distinguish some IMGT-functional V segments, including TRBV6-2 and TRBV6-3, so those segments were excluded. Immune exposure information for the cohort was limited to CMV serostatus. In a later genetic analysis, a missense DCLRE1C variant was associated with V-gene and J-gene trimming of TCR beta chains, and the association was replicated in an independent cohort. Presence/absence analyses assumed roughly uniform sequencing depth across donors, an assumption that may not hold. Correlated functional status among segregating V segments might be attributable to linkage disequilibrium, but an unknown experimental factor could not be ruled out. Compared with equally common non-associated chains, HLA-associated TCR beta chains in a later analysis were more clonally expanded and had lower generation probabilities. The sequencing pipeline was judged likely to have produced a cluster of highly shared sequence variants as a technical artifact. When HLA alleles, especially DR and DQ, strongly co-occurred, attributing TCR associations to individual alleles was difficult. Because counts were too low, approximately 15 rarely observed V segments, including chromosome 9 orphons, were excluded from the earlier analysis of some 590 of the donors. The authors suggested that the approach could potentially be generalized to other disease states and immunological phenotypes. While some public TCRs were present in many individuals, most TCR sequences turned up only very rarely across donors. In this cohort, only TCR beta chains were sequenced, and detectable features were limited by the absence of alpha or paired-chain data. In a later analysis, the rate of TCR association differed among HLA loci, with DRB1 alleles having the most associated TCRs and HLA-C alleles having the fewest. The study listed approximately 160 TCR beta chains as associated with cytomegalovirus. Compared with the approximately 710-donor mean, donors in an Asian-associated ancestry cluster had fewer N-insertions in productive TCRs, according to a later genetic analysis. The classifier was reported to diagnose cytomegalovirus status with high specificity and sensitivity in both the original cohort and the validation cohort. At a false discovery rate of 0.05, a later analysis linked 15,000 to 20,000 TCR beta sequences to specific HLA alleles. In an earlier analysis of 587 of the donors, most TCR beta V segments were observed in productive rearrangements about 87% or about 30% of the time, broadly matching IMGT annotations. A few of the identified cytomegalovirus-associated TCR beta chains were confirmed in vitro to be specific for cytomegalovirus antigens. According to a later analysis, most CMV-associated TCR beta chains appeared to be HLA-restricted, and the HLA associations seemed to be driven largely by CMV exposure. According to a later analysis, parvovirus B19, influenza, CMV and Epstein-Barr virus appeared linked to several top co-occurrence clusters. Because HLA typing was missing for some donors at each locus, association tests included only the typed subset.

The CDR1 and CDR2 encoded by the germline V gene are MNHEY and SVGAGI. Relative to germline, V is missing 6 bases and J is missing 9 bases, with 11 bases of the junction outside any gene match. The CDR3 runs 14 residues from the cysteine to the phenylalanine. Only CDR3 DNA is held: 42 bases, read in frame from base 1. The sequence was obtained from a man aged 30 to 45 in good health and CMV-seropositive. This chain joins TRBV6-5 to TRBJ1-5, with 7 bases matching TRBD1. The sample was PBMCs. The nucleotide sequence reads TGTGCCAGCAGGGTGGACAGGAGGGGTGGGCCCCAGCATTTT. Translated, this gives CASRVDRRGGPQHF.